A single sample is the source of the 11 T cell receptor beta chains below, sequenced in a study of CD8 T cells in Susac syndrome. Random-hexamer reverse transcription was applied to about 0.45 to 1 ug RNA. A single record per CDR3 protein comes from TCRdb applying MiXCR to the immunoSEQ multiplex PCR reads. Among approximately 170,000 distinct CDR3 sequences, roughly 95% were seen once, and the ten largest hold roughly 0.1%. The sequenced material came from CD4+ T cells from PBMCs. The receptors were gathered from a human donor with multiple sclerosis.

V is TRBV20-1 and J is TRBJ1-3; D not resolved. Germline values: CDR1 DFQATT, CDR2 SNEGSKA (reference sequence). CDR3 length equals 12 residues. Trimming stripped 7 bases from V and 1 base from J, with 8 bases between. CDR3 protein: CSVVGSGNTIYF. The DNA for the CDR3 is TGCAGTGTCGTGGGGTCTGGAAACACCATATATTTT.

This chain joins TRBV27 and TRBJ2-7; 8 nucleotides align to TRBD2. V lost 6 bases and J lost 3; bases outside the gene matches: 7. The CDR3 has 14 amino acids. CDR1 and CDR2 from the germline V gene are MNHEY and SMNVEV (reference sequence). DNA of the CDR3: TGTGCCAGCAGGGGCGAACGGGGGGGCTACGAGCAGTACTTC. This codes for CASRGERGGYEQYF.

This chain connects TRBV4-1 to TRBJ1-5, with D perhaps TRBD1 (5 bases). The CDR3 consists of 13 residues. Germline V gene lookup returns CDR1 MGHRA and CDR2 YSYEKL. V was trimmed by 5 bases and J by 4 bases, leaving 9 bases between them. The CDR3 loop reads CASSAQENQPQHF. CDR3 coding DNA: TGCGCCAGCAGCGCACAGGAAAATCAGCCCCAGCATTTT.

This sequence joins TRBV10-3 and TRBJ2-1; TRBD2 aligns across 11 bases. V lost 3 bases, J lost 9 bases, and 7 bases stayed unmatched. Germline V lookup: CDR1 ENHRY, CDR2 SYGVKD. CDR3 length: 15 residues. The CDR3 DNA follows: TGTGCCATCAGTGAAGTAGCGGGAGGGCACAGTGAGCAGTTCTTC. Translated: CAISEVAGGHSEQFF.

CDR3 sequence (DNA): TGTGCCAGCAGTGGGGTGGGGGGAGAGGAAAAACTGTTTTTT. It codes for CASSGVGGEEKLFF. V is TRBV6-1 and J is TRBJ1-4; TRBD1 might be the D (5 bases). CDR1 and CDR2 (germline): MNHNS, SASEGT. The CDR3 has 14 residues. V shed 4 bases and J shed 8 bases, with 14 bases lying between them.

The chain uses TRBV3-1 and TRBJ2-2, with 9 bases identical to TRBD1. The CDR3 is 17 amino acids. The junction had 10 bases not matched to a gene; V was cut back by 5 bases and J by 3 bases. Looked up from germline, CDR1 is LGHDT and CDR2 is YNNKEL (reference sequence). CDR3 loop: CASSFYRGQTDTGELFF. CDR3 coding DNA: TGTGCCAGCAGCTTTTACAGGGGGCAGACGGACACCGGGGAGCTGTTTTTT. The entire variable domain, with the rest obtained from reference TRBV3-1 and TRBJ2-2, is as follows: DTAVSQTPKYLVTQMGNDKSIKCEQNLGHDTMYWYKQDSKKFLKIMFSYNNKELIINETVPNRFSPKSPDKAHLNLHINSLELGDSAVYFCASSFYRGQTDTGELFFGEGSRLTVL.

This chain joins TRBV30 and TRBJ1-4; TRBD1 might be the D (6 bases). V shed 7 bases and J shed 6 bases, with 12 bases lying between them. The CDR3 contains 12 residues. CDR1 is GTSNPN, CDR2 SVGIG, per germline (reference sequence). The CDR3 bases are TGTGCCTCCAGGGGCCGTGATGAAAAACTGTTTTTT. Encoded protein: CASRGRDEKLFF.

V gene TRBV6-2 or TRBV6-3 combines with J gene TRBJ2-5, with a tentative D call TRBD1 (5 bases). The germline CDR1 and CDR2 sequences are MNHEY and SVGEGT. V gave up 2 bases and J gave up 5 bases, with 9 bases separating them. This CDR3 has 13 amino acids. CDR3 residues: CASSYQGLETQYF. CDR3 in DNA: TGTGCCAGCAGTTACCAGGGTTTGGAGACCCAGTACTTC.

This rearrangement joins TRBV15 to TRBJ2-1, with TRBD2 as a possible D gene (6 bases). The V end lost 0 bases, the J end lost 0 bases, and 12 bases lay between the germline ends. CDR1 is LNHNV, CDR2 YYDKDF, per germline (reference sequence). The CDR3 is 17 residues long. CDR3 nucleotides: TGTGCCACCAGCAGAGACTGGGGCGGGAACTCCTACAATGAGCAGTTCTTC. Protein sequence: CATSRDWGGNSYNEQFF.

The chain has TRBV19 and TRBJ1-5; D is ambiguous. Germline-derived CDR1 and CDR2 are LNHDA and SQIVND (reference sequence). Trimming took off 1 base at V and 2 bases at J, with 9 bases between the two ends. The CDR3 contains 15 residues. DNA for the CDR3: TGTGCCAGTAGTATAGTAAGGCCAGGCAATCAGCCCCAGCATTTT. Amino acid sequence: CASSIVRPGNQPQHF. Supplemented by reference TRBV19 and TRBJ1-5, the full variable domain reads DGGITQSPKYLFRKEGQNVTLSCEQNLNHDAMYWYRQDPGQGLRLIYYSQIVNDFQKGDIAEGYSVSREKKESFPLTVTSAQKNPTAFYLCASSIVRPGNQPQHFGDGTRLSIL.

CDR3 bases: TGCGCCAGCAGCTTCCGGGGCGGAGGCACTGAAGCTTTCTTT. This gives the protein CASSFRGGGTEAFF. V is TRBV5-1 and J is TRBJ1-1, with D tentatively TRBD1 (5 bases). V lost 2 bases and J 4 bases, leaving 12 bases between the germline ends. CDR3 size: 14 residues. From germline, CDR1 is SGHRS and CDR2 YFSETQ.